This T cell receptor (beta chain) was recovered during a study of glioma-infiltrating T cells. Only one count was recorded for this clonotype. Its antigen is not identified. TCR alpha and beta CDR3 regions were amplified from RNA using iRepertoire nested multiplex PCR. Input was 100-400 ng of tissue mRNA or PBMC total RNA. TCRdb reprocessed the multiplex PCR reads with MiXCR, giving one entry per CDR3 protein. Here the sample spans about 210,000 distinct CDR3 sequences, 25% to 35% being singletons. Study observations and caveats: Non-neoplastic patients had below-expected tissue-blood divergence, while all gliomas exceeded expectation. Tissue and blood shared very few CDR3 sequences.

Germline V gene sequence: CDR1 SGHAT, CDR2 FQNNGV. J gave up 4 bases and V 4 bases, and 8 bases lay outside the gene matches. The CDR3 spans 16 residues. The chain links TRBV11-2 to TRBJ2-5, with 11 bases aligning to TRBD2. The receptor was isolated from a human donor with low-grade glioma or glioblastoma, undergoing nonglioma brain surgery, or in good health (not recorded which). The sample comprised glioma tissue, nonneoplastic brain tissue, or PBMCs (not recorded which). CDR3 in DNA: TGTGCCAGCAGCTCATTAGCGGGAGGGCTAGGAGAGACCCAGTACTTC. This codes for CASSSLAGGLGETQYF.